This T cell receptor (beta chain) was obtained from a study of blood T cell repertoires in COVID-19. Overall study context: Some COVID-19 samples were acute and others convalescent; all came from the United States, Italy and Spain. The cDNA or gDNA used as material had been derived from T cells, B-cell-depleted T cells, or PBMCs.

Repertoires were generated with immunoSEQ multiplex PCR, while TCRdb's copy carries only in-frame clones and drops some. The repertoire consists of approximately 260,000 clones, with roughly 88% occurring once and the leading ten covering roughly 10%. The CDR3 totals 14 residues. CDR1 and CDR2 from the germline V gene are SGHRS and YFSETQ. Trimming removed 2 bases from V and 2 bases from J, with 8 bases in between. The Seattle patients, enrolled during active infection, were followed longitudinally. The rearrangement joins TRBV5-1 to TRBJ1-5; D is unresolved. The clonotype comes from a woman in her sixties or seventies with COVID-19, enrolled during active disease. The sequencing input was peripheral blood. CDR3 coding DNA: TGCGCCAGCAGCTTAGGGAGCCGCAATCAGCCCCAGCATTTT. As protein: CASSLGSRNQPQHF. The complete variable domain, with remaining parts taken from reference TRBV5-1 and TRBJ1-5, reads KAGVTQTPRYLIKTRGQQVTLSCSPISGHRSVSWYQQTPGQGLQFLFEYFSETQRNKGNFPGRFSGRQFSNSRSEMNVSTLELGDSALYLCASSLGSRNQPQHFGDGTRLSIL.